Listed here are 27 T cell receptor beta chains from one sample, sequenced in a study of shared clonotypes between healthy human individuals. Profiled with immunoSEQ multiplex PCR; TCRdb holds only in-frame clones, not every one. This sample has 2 million to 3 million clones; under 95% occur once, and the top ten carry around 0.4%. Source material: naive CD4+ T cells from PBMCs. As to subset: CD45RA+ positively selected. The receptors derive from a young man in good health. Some clones in this sample may be carry-over from other donors' samples.

The chain has TRBV28 and TRBJ1-5; 7 bases are a match to TRBD1. V trimming: 5 bases; J trimming: 3 bases; junction bases outside the gene matches: 4. The length of the CDR3 is 14 residues. The germline gives CDR1 MDHEN, CDR2 SYDVKM. The CDR3 reads CASSRDRANQPQHF. The DNA of the CDR3 is TGTGCCAGCAGTCGCGACAGGGCCAATCAGCCCCAGCATTTT.

This clone was recorded only once. The chain recombines TRBV4-1 with TRBJ2-5; D is possibly TRBD2 (6 bases). The germline gives CDR1 MGHRA, CDR2 YSYEKL. The germline V and J ends were trimmed by 4 bases and 3 bases, with 15 bases remaining between them. The CDR3 contains 15 residues. Here the CDR3 DNA reads TGCGCCAGCAGCCTCCGCGTGAGGGAGGAAGAGACCCAGTACTTC. Protein product: CASSLRVREEETQYF.

The V and J genes are TRBV19 and TRBJ2-2; D gene ambiguous. CDR3 length: 13 residues. Germline V gene data show CDR1 as LNHDA and CDR2 as SQIVND (reference sequence). V shed 6 bases and J shed 7 bases, with 12 bases lying between them. CDR3 loop: CASSLKLIGELFF. CDR3 nucleotides: TGTGCCAGTAGCCTAAAGCTCATCGGGGAGCTGTTTTTT.

This clone was counted between two and nine times. The V and J genes are TRBV7-2 and TRBJ1-4; a possible D gene is TRBD1 (5 bases). Germline V lookup: CDR1 SGHTA, CDR2 FQGNSA. With 4 bases removed from V and 8 bases from J, the gap between germline ends came to 8 bases. CDR3 size: 12 residues. In DNA form, the CDR3 reads TGTGCCAGCAGCTCCTGGGGCGAAAAACTGTTTTTT. The encoded protein is CASSSWGEKLFF.

The chain employs TRBV4-3 and TRBJ2-3; 10 positions agree with TRBD2. CDR3 size: 18 residues. Germline CDR1 reads LGHNA; CDR2 reads YSLEER. V was clipped by 0 bases and J by 0 bases; unmatched bases: 6. CDR3 in amino acids: CASSQDIKTSGSTDTQYF. CDR3 nucleotides: TGCGCCAGCAGCCAAGATATAAAGACTAGCGGGAGCACAGATACGCAGTATTTT.

J is TRBJ2-3 and V is TRBV5-1; a weak D match, TRBD1 (6 bases). Germline V lookup: CDR1 SGHRS, CDR2 YFSETQ. The CDR3 runs 17 residues. The V gene lost 3 bases and the J gene lost 6 bases, with 23 bases spanning the gap. The CDR3 bases are TGCGCCAGCAGCTCTGCAGCTCGGACAGTTGAAGGGGATACGCAGTATTTT. This sequence encodes CASSSAARTVEGDTQYF.

For this clone: The same CDR3 can be traced to other DNA sequences in this sample. The chain couples TRBV7-3 to TRBJ2-5; D call uncertain. V was clipped by 2 bases and J by 5 bases, with 6 bases between them. Germline V lookup: CDR1 SGHTA, CDR2 FQGTGA. The CDR3 consists of 12 residues. CDR3: CASSLLGETQYF. CDR3 in DNA: TGTGCCAGCAGCTTACTAGGGGAGACCCAGTACTTC.

The chain recombines TRBV28 with TRBJ2-7; possible D gene TRBD2, 7 bases. V lost 2 bases to trimming and J lost 5 bases, with 13 bases between them. The CDR3 runs to 14 residues. Germline-derived CDR1 and CDR2 are MDHEN and SYDVKM. The CDR3 spells CASSLNGGRHEQYF. DNA of the CDR3: TGTGCCAGCAGTTTAAACGGGGGGCGACACGAGCAGTACTTC.

This clone was found a few times. The V and J genes are TRBV5-1 and TRBJ1-5, with TRBD1 matching over 7 bases. Germline values: CDR1 SGHRS, CDR2 YFSETQ. The CDR3 runs 14 residues. V shed 4 bases and J 5 bases; nucleotides not matched to a gene: 6. As DNA, the CDR3 is TGCGCCAGCAGCCCCGGACAGGACTATCAGCCCCAGCATTTT. Translated, it gives CASSPGQDYQPQHF.

A remark on this clone: Other nucleotide sequences in the sample specify the same CDR3. V gene TRBV19 combines with J gene TRBJ2-2, with 7 bases lining up with TRBD2. Germline values: CDR1 LNHDA, CDR2 SQIVND (reference sequence). The CDR3 is 14 amino acids. V shed 3 bases and J 3 bases; nucleotides not matched to a gene: 1. CDR3 residues: CASSMGRDTGELFF. DNA for the CDR3: TGTGCCAGTAGTATGGGGAGGGACACCGGGGAGCTGTTTTTT. The full variable domain, completed using reference TRBV19 and TRBJ2-2, is DGGITQSPKYLFRKEGQNVTLSCEQNLNHDAMYWYRQDPGQGLRLIYYSQIVNDFQKGDIAEGYSVSREKKESFPLTVTSAQKNPTAFYLCASSMGRDTGELFFGEGSRLTVL.

With respect to this clone: This specimen includes other DNA sequences encoding the same CDR3. V gene TRBV7-9 combines with J gene TRBJ1-4; D unclear. The CDR3 length is 13 residues. The germline V and J ends were trimmed by 3 bases and 5 bases, with 7 bases remaining between them. The germline V gene encodes CDR1 SEHNR and CDR2 FQNEAQ (reference sequence). The CDR3 nucleotides read TGTGCCAGCAGCTTCGGGCCGAATGAAAAACTGTTTTTT. It codes for CASSFGPNEKLFF.

The table lists this clone with a count of one. V gene TRBV10-1 combines with J gene TRBJ2-7, with a weak D call TRBD2 (5 bases). V was shortened by 3 bases and J by 2 bases, with 23 bases between the two germline ends. Germline loops: CDR1 WNHNN, CDR2 SYGVQD (reference sequence). This CDR3 has 18 amino acids. CDR3 sequence: CASSDEVLRVTRTYEQYF. CDR3 coding DNA: TGCGCCAGCAGTGACGAGGTACTGCGGGTCACGAGGACCTACGAGCAGTACTTC.

J is TRBJ1-2 and V is TRBV10-3; 7 nucleotides match TRBD1. Germline CDR1 ENHRY, CDR2 SYGVKD. V gave up 4 bases and J gave up 3 bases; unmatched junction bases: 5. This CDR3 is built from 14 residues. In nucleotides, the CDR3 is TGTGCCATCAGTGGAACAGGGGTCTACTATGGCTACACCTTC. Amino acids: CAISGTGVYYGYTF.

The rearrangement uses TRBV14 and TRBJ2-5; TRBD2 agrees at 10 bases. V dropped 0 bases and J dropped 4; count of bases not matched to a gene: 8. Germline V CDR1 and CDR2: SGHDN, FVKESK. The CDR3 is 17 amino acids. The CDR3 DNA reads as TGTGCCAGCAGCCAAGATCTTGAGGGACTAGCGAGAGAGACCCAGTACTTC. The encoded protein is CASSQDLEGLARETQYF.

This clone was recorded once. The rearrangement joins TRBV6-6 to TRBJ2-5; 11 nucleotides align to TRBD1. Matching the DNA end better, TRBJ2-7 makes the J call doubtful. Germline CDR1 and CDR2: MNHNY and SVGAGI (reference sequence). The CDR3 spans 13 residues. CDR3 DNA sequence: TGTGCCAGCAGTCCCGGACAGGGGGCCGAGCAGTACTTC. It yields the protein CASSPGQGAEQYF.

This chain joins TRBV7-2 and TRBJ1-5; D gene ambiguous. The germline V gene encodes CDR1 SGHTA and CDR2 FQGNSA. The CDR3 is made up of 14 amino acids. V lost 2 bases, J lost 1 base, and 6 bases lay in between. CDR3 sequence reads: CASSLFGSNQPQHF. CDR3 nucleotide sequence: TGTGCCAGCAGCTTATTCGGAAGCAATCAGCCCCAGCATTTT.

Points on this clone: The same CDR3 also results from other DNA sequences found in this sample. V gene TRBV30 combines with J gene TRBJ1-6; D perhaps matches TRBD1 (5 bases). Germline loops: CDR1 GTSNPN, CDR2 SVGIG (reference sequence). The V end was cut by 2 bases, the J end by 6 bases, with 11 bases between. The CDR3 consists of 14 residues. The CDR3 coding sequence is TGTGCCTGGAGTCTCCCTAGGGGTAATTCACCCCTCCACTTT. Translated, it gives CAWSLPRGNSPLHF.

This clone was seen a single time. This sample includes further DNA sequences coding for the same CDR3. The V and J genes are TRBV5-1 and TRBJ2-1, with D maybe TRBD1 (6 bases). Germline V gene data show CDR1 as SGHRS and CDR2 as YFSETQ. The ends were cut back, 3 bases at V and 0 bases at J, with 10 bases in the middle. This CDR3 has 15 amino acids. The CDR3: CASSSRDTSYNEQFF. DNA for the CDR3: TGCGCCAGCAGCTCCAGGGACACCTCCTACAATGAGCAGTTCTTC.

CDR3 protein: CASSASWREEQFF. The CDR3, as DNA: TGTGCCAGCAGCGCCTCTTGGCGGGAGGAGCAGTTCTTC. The chain uses TRBV9 and TRBJ2-1; TRBD2 matches at 7 bases. V trimming: 3 bases; J trimming: 10 bases; junction bases outside the gene matches: 7. The CDR3 has 13 amino acids. Germline CDR1 reads SGDLS; CDR2 reads YYNGEE. Filled out from reference TRBV9 and TRBJ2-1, the complete variable domain reads DSGVTQTPKHLITATGQRVTLRCSPRSGDLSVYWYQQSLDQGLQFLIQYYNGEERAKGNILERFSAQQFPDLHSELNLSSLELGDSALYFCASSASWREEQFFGPGTRLTVL.

This clone was detected a few times. The rearrangement uses TRBV28 and TRBJ2-2, with unresolved D. The V end lost 6 bases, the J end lost 13 bases, and 18 bases lay between the germline ends. The CDR3 contains 13 residues. Germline V gives CDR1 MDHEN, CDR2 SYDVKM. CDR3 nucleotide sequence: TGTGCCAGCAGCTATGGGCTGCTGGACGGGCTGTTTTTT. It encodes CASSYGLLDGLFF.

The chain links TRBV18 to TRBJ1-5; D possibly corresponds to TRBD1 (5 bases). From germline, CDR1 is KGHSH and CDR2 LQKENI. The germline V and J ends were trimmed by 3 bases and 5 bases, with 32 bases remaining between them. The CDR3 has 21 residues. In DNA, the CDR3 is TGTGCCAGCTCACCCCTCCTCAGGTGGTCCTGTTGCGCCAGGGCGGATCAGCCCCAGCATTTT. It encodes CASSPLLRWSCCARADQPQHF.

This rearrangement joins TRBV29-1 to TRBJ2-3; TRBD1 or TRBD2 may be the D gene (6 bases each). CDR1 is SQVTM and CDR2 is ANQGSEA in the germline V gene. The ends were cut back, 7 bases at V and 2 bases at J, with 34 bases in the middle. The CDR3 contains 20 residues. The CDR3 coding sequence is TGCAGCGATAGCAAACCTAGACGGGGGCGGACTCAAGGGTACACAGATACGCAGTATTTT. Encoded protein: CSDSKPRRGRTQGYTDTQYF.

This chain uses TRBV27 with TRBJ2-7, with D perhaps TRBD2 (6 bases). The V gene lost 0 bases and the J gene lost 7 bases, with 13 bases spanning the gap. Germline-derived CDR1 and CDR2 are MNHEY and SMNVEV (reference sequence). CDR3 length: 14 residues. The CDR3 DNA reads TGTGCCAGCAGTTTATCGGGGGGACCCTTTGAGCAGTACTTC. Encoded protein: CASSLSGGPFEQYF.

This clone was counted once. This chain uses TRBV7-3 with TRBJ2-7; 7 bases align to TRBD2. The CDR3 covers 14 residues. Germline CDR1 and CDR2: SGHTA and FQGTGA. V lost 5 bases, J lost 2 bases, and 6 bases stayed unmatched. The CDR3, as DNA: TGTGCCAGCAGCCCTAGCGGCTTTACCTACGAGCAGTACTTC. It encodes CASSPSGFTYEQYF. The full variable domain, with the rest looked up from reference TRBV7-3 and TRBJ2-7, is GAGVSQTPSNKVTEKGKYVELRCDPISGHTALYWYRQSLGQGPEFLIYFQGTGAADDSGLPNDRFFAVRPEGSVSTLKIQRTERGDSAVYLCASSPSGFTYEQYFGPGTRLTVT.

CDR3 sequence reads: CASSLDRGEETQYF. Here the CDR3 DNA reads TGTGCCAGCAGTCTGGACAGGGGGGAGGAGACCCAGTACTTC. The rearrangement links TRBV2 to TRBJ2-5, with 10 bases matching TRBD1. Germline-derived CDR1 and CDR2 are SNHLY and FYNNEI. V trimming: 5 bases; J trimming: 5 bases; junction bases outside the gene matches: 5. This CDR3 has 14 amino acids.

The V and J genes are TRBV15 and TRBJ1-5; D gene ambiguous. This CDR3 has 15 amino acids. Germline CDR1 LNHNV, CDR2 YYDKDF (reference sequence). The ends were cut back, 4 bases at V and 1 base at J, with 11 bases in the middle. This CDR3 is CATSNIGKSNQPQHF. In DNA form, the CDR3 reads TGTGCCACCAGCAACATCGGGAAAAGCAATCAGCCCCAGCATTTT.

The rearrangement joins TRBV7-3 to TRBJ1-5; the D is unclear. V lost 4 bases and J 6 bases, leaving 13 bases between the germline ends. Germline V gene lookup returns CDR1 SGHTA and CDR2 FQGTGA. CDR3 length equals 14 residues. CDR3 sequence: CASSSRGSTQPQHF. Here the CDR3 DNA reads TGTGCCAGCAGCTCCCGGGGATCAACTCAGCCCCAGCATTTT. Based on the CDR3 plus reference TRBV7-3 and TRBJ1-5, the full variable domain is GAGVSQTPSNKVTEKGKYVELRCDPISGHTALYWYRQSLGQGPEFLIYFQGTGAADDSGLPNDRFFAVRPEGSVSTLKIQRTERGDSAVYLCASSSRGSTQPQHFGDGTRLSIL.